The 22 T cell receptor beta chains below all came from one sample that was sequenced in a study of siplizumab effects on memory and regulatory T cells. The protocol was immunoSEQ multiplex PCR, while the TCRdb copy is restricted to in-frame clones and leaves out a portion. The sample contains approximately 82,000 clones, roughly 89% of which appear only once. Sequenced material: Tregs sorted from blood. These receptors were taken from a human donor in good health.

This rearrangement joins TRBV7-3 to TRBJ1-6; 7 bases match TRBD1. The CDR3 is 14 amino acids. Germline assignment: CDR1 SGHTA and CDR2 FQGTGA. V shed 5 bases and J 10 bases; nucleotides not matched to a gene: 8. CDR3 DNA: TGTGCCAGCAGCCCTAGGGCAGGGGGATCACCCCTCCACTTT. Translating it yields CASSPRAGGSPLHF.

The V gene is TRBV19, the J gene TRBJ1-5, with 8 bases identical to TRBD1. Trimming at V came to 4 bases and at J to 3 bases, leaving 14 bases not matched to a gene. The CDR3 sequence is 18 residues long. Germline V lookup: CDR1 LNHDA, CDR2 SQIVND (reference sequence). The CDR3 is CASSTRDRLSVANQPQHF. CDR3 nucleotides: TGTGCCAGTAGTACCCGGGACAGGCTTTCCGTTGCCAATCAGCCCCAGCATTTT.

The chain combines TRBV6-5 with TRBJ1-1, with D perhaps TRBD1 (6 bases). The V and J ends lost 6 bases and 0 bases respectively, with 11 bases between them. The germline V gene has CDR1 MNHEY and CDR2 SVGAGI. This CDR3 comprises 14 residues. CDR3 bases: TGTGCCAGCAGCCACAGGGAAATGAACACTGAAGCTTTCTTT. This codes for CASSHREMNTEAFF.

The chain carries TRBV5-1 and TRBJ2-5, with 7 bases fitting TRBD2. Germline V gives CDR1 SGHRS, CDR2 YFSETQ. With V trimmed by 4 bases and J by 4 bases, 4 bases remained unmatched. The CDR3 loop spans 13 amino acids. The CDR3 loop is CASSRTSRETQYF. CDR3 nucleotides: TGCGCCAGCAGCAGGACTAGTCGAGAGACCCAGTACTTC.

This chain joins TRBV12-5 and TRBJ2-2; D ambiguous. Trimming pared 5 bases from V and 0 bases from J, leaving 4 bases between. There are 13 residues in the CDR3. From germline, CDR1 is LGHNT and CDR2 FRNRAP. CDR3 sequence: CASGRPNTGELFF. The CDR3 nucleotides read TGTGCTAGTGGTAGACCGAACACCGGGGAGCTGTTTTTT.

By sample share, this clone is medium-sized (0.01 to 0.1%). The chain joins TRBV6-5 to TRBJ2-7; D is unresolved. The CDR3 spans 13 residues. Trimming took off 0 bases at V and 6 bases at J, with 9 bases between the two ends. Germline-derived CDR1 and CDR2 are MNHEY and SVGAGI. The CDR3: CASSYSGLGEQYF. DNA of the CDR3: TGTGCCAGCAGTTACTCAGGGCTCGGCGAGCAGTACTTC.

The V call is TRBV10-3, the J call TRBJ1-1, with a possible D match to TRBD1 (6 bases). The V gene's germline CDR1 is ENHRY and CDR2 SYGVKD. Trimming stripped 7 bases from V and 3 bases from J, with 12 bases between. The CDR3 totals 13 residues. In DNA, the CDR3 is TGTGCCATCACCGTAGGGGGGGACACTGAAGCTTTCTTT. It yields the protein CAITVGGDTEAFF.

The chain employs TRBV7-9 and TRBJ1-4; TRBD1 agrees at 12 bases. Germline loops: CDR1 SEHNR, CDR2 FQNEAQ (reference sequence). The CDR3 totals 15 residues. Unmatched junction bases numbered 1, after V lost 0 bases and J lost 8 bases. Here the CDR3 reads CASSLAGQGAEKLFF. The CDR3 nucleotides read TGTGCCAGCAGCTTAGCGGGACAGGGGGCGGAAAAACTGTTTTTT.

The gene calls are TRBV27 and TRBJ2-7; D is possibly TRBD2 (7 bases). CDR1 is MNHEY, CDR2 SMNVEV, per germline (reference sequence). The CDR3 loop spans 15 amino acids. V was pared by 3 bases and J by 2 bases, with 14 bases between. CDR3: CASSFGGRGAYEQYF. CDR3 sequence (DNA): TGTGCCAGCAGTTTCGGGGGGCGTGGGGCCTACGAGCAGTACTTC.

CDR3 nucleotide sequence: TGCGCCAGCAGCTGGAACGGGGGGGACCAAGAGACCCAGTACTTC. Translated: CASSWNGGDQETQYF. The chain carries TRBV5-1 and TRBJ2-5; 8 bases map to TRBD2. Germline CDR1 reads SGHRS; CDR2 reads YFSETQ. The CDR3 runs to 15 residues. After removal of 3 bases from V and 0 bases from J, the junction contained 4 bases not matched to a gene.

J is TRBJ2-1 and V is TRBV11-2; TRBD2 agrees at 16 bases. This CDR3 comprises 19 residues. Germline CDR1 reads SGHAT; CDR2 reads FQNNGV. V dropped 5 bases and J dropped 2; count of bases not matched to a gene: 9. The CDR3 here is CASSPSGTSGGAPYNEQFF. The CDR3 nucleotides read TGTGCCAGCAGCCCCTCCGGGACTAGCGGGGGGGCCCCCTACAATGAGCAGTTCTTC.

This clone was counted only a few times. The rearrangement links TRBV9 to TRBJ2-3; no clear D. The CDR3 consists of 15 residues. The V gene lost 0 bases and the J gene lost 5 bases, with 13 bases spanning the gap. The V gene's germline CDR1 is SGDLS and CDR2 YYNGEE. The CDR3 loop reads CASSVAERQGDTQYF. For the CDR3, the DNA is TGTGCCAGCAGCGTAGCGGAAAGGCAAGGAGATACGCAGTATTTT. Looking up the rest from reference TRBV9 and TRBJ2-3 gives the full variable domain: DSGVTQTPKHLITATGQRVTLRCSPRSGDLSVYWYQQSLDQGLQFLIQYYNGEERAKGNILERFSAQQFPDLHSELNLSSLELGDSALYFCASSVAERQGDTQYFGPGTRLTVL.

Only a few counts were recorded for this clone. The chain carries TRBV6-6 and TRBJ1-1; D gene unclear. The CDR3 has 10 residues. Trimming took 5 bases from V and 13 from J, leaving 11 bases between them. CDR1 MNHNY and CDR2 SVGAGI come from the germline V gene (reference sequence). For the CDR3, the DNA is TGTGCCAGCAGTGGGTCCCTTCTTTTCTTT. Translated, it gives CASSGSLLFF.

This rearrangement joins TRBV20-1 to TRBJ1-2; D gene uncertain. Germline V gene sequence: CDR1 DFQATT, CDR2 SNEGSKA (reference sequence). This CDR3 spans 11 amino acids. V lost 6 bases to trimming and J lost 7 bases, with 12 bases between them. The CDR3 here is CSAKGSGGYTF. CDR3 sequence (DNA): TGCAGTGCCAAAGGGTCTGGTGGCTACACCTTC.

J is TRBJ1-1 and V is TRBV6-5; no definite D call. With 1 base removed from V and 2 bases from J, the gap between germline ends came to 8 bases. Looked up from germline, CDR1 is MNHEY and CDR2 is SVGAGI. CDR3 size: 14 residues. The CDR3 sequence is CASSYLSSNTEAFF. CDR3 in DNA: TGTGCCAGCAGTTACTTATCTTCTAACACTGAAGCTTTCTTT.

The V and J genes are TRBV28 and TRBJ2-5, with 12 bases identical to TRBD2. Germline loops: CDR1 MDHEN, CDR2 SYDVKM. The CDR3 has 15 amino acids. V shed 4 bases and J 5 bases; nucleotides not matched to a gene: 5. Here the CDR3 DNA reads TGTGCCAGCAGTTCTAGCGGGGGGGCCGTGGAGACCCAGTACTTC. This codes for CASSSSGGAVETQYF.

The V gene is TRBV28, the J gene TRBJ1-2; no firm D call. The length of the CDR3 is 16 residues. Between the trimmed V and J ends, which lost 5 bases and 6 bases, there was a span of 22 bases. Per the germline V gene, CDR1 is MDHEN and CDR2 is SYDVKM. Here the CDR3 DNA reads TGTGCCAGCAGTCCCCTAGGGAATTGGCGTATTAATGGCTACACCTTC. Its protein is CASSPLGNWRINGYTF.

The chain combines TRBV19 with TRBJ1-4; no reliable D call. V lost 3 bases, J lost 7 bases, and 6 bases lay in between. This CDR3 is built from 12 residues. Germline V gene sequence: CDR1 LNHDA, CDR2 SQIVND (reference sequence). For the CDR3, the DNA is TGTGCCAGTAGTATCCGGGCTGAAAAACTGTTTTTT. It specifies CASSIRAEKLFF.

The chain employs TRBV6-5 and TRBJ1-5; a possible D gene is TRBD1 (6 bases). CDR3 length: 15 amino acids. Germline CDR1 and CDR2: MNHEY and SVGAGI. Trimming removed 6 bases from V and 2 bases from J, with 14 bases in between. The CDR3 DNA reads as TGTGCCAGCAGGGCACAGGGCATGGGCAATCAGCCCCAGCATTTT. Translated, it gives CASRAQGMGNQPQHF.

V is TRBV6-1 and J is TRBJ1-2; 8 bases are shared with TRBD1. CDR3 size: 14 residues. Germline loops: CDR1 MNHNS, CDR2 SASEGT. J lost 4 bases, V lost 6 bases, and 7 bases had no gene match. CDR3 coding DNA: TGTGCCAGCAGACTTGACAGGGGATCCTATGGCTACACCTTC. Its translation is CASRLDRGSYGYTF.

This clone was observed a handful of times. The rearrangement uses TRBV19 and TRBJ2-7, with 9 bases matching TRBD2. CDR1 and CDR2 (germline): LNHDA, SQIVND (reference sequence). The CDR3 is 18 amino acids. The V and J ends lost 8 bases and 2 bases, in that order; junction bases with no gene match: 19. CDR3 coding DNA: TGTGCCAGTGCCCCTCTTTGGCGGGGGGGCCAAAAGACCTACGAGCAGTACTTC. This gives the protein CASAPLWRGGQKTYEQYF.

The chain is built from TRBV4-1 and TRBJ1-4; no firm D call. Trimming took off 2 bases at V and 5 bases at J, with 15 bases between the two ends. Germline loops: CDR1 MGHRA, CDR2 YSYEKL. The CDR3 length is 16 residues. In nucleotides, the CDR3 is TGCGCCAGCAGCCAACCACCGCGGGCAGTAAATGAAAAACTGTTTTTT. Translation: CASSQPPRAVNEKLFF.